A single sample is the source of the 23 T cell receptor beta chains below, sequenced in a study of blood T cell repertoires in COVID-19. Assay: immunoSEQ multiplex PCR; the TCRdb copy retains only in-frame clones and omits some. The sample contains roughly 400,000 clones, about 89% of which appear only once. The sequenced sample was PBMCs or T cells enriched from blood (not recorded which). The receptor source for this set is a woman aged 40-49 years who had been exposed to COVID-19.

This chain uses TRBV7-8 with TRBJ2-7; tentative D call: TRBD2 (5 bases). The CDR3 has 13 amino acids. V was trimmed by 8 bases and J by 4 bases, leaving 15 bases between them. Germline V gene lookup returns CDR1 SGHVS and CDR2 FQNEAQ. The CDR3 sequence: CASSRGNDYEQYF. The CDR3 bases are TGTGCCAGCTCGCGAGGGAACGATTACGAGCAGTACTTC.

This sequence joins TRBV30 and TRBJ1-2, with unresolved D. Trimming stripped 4 bases from V and 4 bases from J, with 7 bases between. The CDR3 length is 11 residues. CDR1 is GTSNPN and CDR2 is SVGIG in the germline V gene (reference sequence). The CDR3 loop is CAWKLVYGYTF. Written as DNA, the CDR3 is TGTGCCTGGAAACTCGTCTATGGCTACACCTTC.

The chain joins TRBV30 to TRBJ2-7, with D possibly TRBD2 on 5 matching bases. The CDR3 totals 12 residues. Trimming removed 0 bases at V and 3 bases at J, with 6 bases between. CDR1 and CDR2 (germline): GTSNPN, SVGIG (reference sequence). The CDR3 loop reads CAWSVSVYEQYF. Written as DNA, the CDR3 is TGTGCCTGGAGTGTTAGCGTCTACGAGCAGTACTTC.

The rearrangement joins TRBV15 to TRBJ2-5, with 9 bases aligning to TRBD2. This CDR3 is built from 18 residues. CDR1 is LNHNV and CDR2 is YYDKDF in the germline V gene (reference sequence). Trimming at V came to 0 bases and at J to 5 bases, leaving 13 bases not matched to a gene. The CDR3 here is CATSRDTSIGGGAETQYF. The CDR3, as DNA: TGTGCCACCAGCAGAGATACATCAATCGGCGGGGGGGCGGAGACCCAGTACTTC.

The V and J genes are TRBV6-5 and TRBJ1-2; no clear D. Trimming took 8 bases from V and 3 from J, leaving 10 bases between them. CDR3 size: 12 residues. The V gene's germline CDR1 is MNHEY and CDR2 SVGAGI. The CDR3: CASGEPDYGYTF. The CDR3 bases are TGTGCCAGCGGGGAGCCGGACTATGGCTACACCTTC.

This chain joins TRBV23-1 and TRBJ1-5, with a weak D call TRBD1 (6 bases). TRBV23-1 is assigned to the ORF class and has an uncertain function. V gave up 9 bases and J gave up 0 bases, with 18 bases separating them. The CDR3 consists of 16 residues. For the CDR3, the DNA is TGCGCCAGTCCCCTCCGACAGGACTTTAGCAATCAGCCCCAGCATTTT. Translation gives CASPLRQDFSNQPQHF.

The V and J genes are TRBV5-1 and TRBJ2-1; a possible D gene is TRBD2 (5 bases). V was pared by 4 bases and J by 0 bases, with 17 bases between. Germline V lookup: CDR1 SGHRS, CDR2 YFSETQ. This CDR3 has 17 amino acids. The CDR3 loop reads CASSQVAGKSSYNEQFF. The CDR3 DNA follows: TGCGCCAGCAGCCAAGTAGCCGGGAAGAGCTCCTACAATGAGCAGTTCTTC.

The chain is built from TRBV19 and TRBJ1-2; possibly TRBD1 for D (6 bases). Trimming removed 3 bases from V and 7 bases from J, with 9 bases in between. The CDR3 contains 12 residues. The germline CDR1 and CDR2 sequences are LNHDA and SQIVND (reference sequence). The CDR3 loop is CASSIRQVGYTF. Here the CDR3 DNA reads TGTGCCAGTAGTATCAGACAGGTTGGCTACACCTTC.

The chain recombines TRBV19 with TRBJ1-1; 11 nucleotides line up with TRBD1. Germline CDR1 LNHDA, CDR2 SQIVND (reference sequence). The CDR3 has 15 amino acids. J gave up 6 bases and V 3 bases, and 6 bases lay outside the gene matches. The CDR3 region has the DNA TGTGCCAGTAGTATGAGGGGACAGGGGGTATCTGAAGCTTTCTTT. It codes for CASSMRGQGVSEAFF.

The chain joins TRBV7-2 to TRBJ1-6; no clear D. V lost 1 base, J lost 0 bases, and 10 bases lay in between. The CDR3 runs 17 residues. Germline-derived CDR1 and CDR2 are SGHTA and FQGNSA. Here the CDR3 DNA reads TGTGCCAGCAGCTTAGTACCCACGAGCTCCTATAATTCACCCCTCCACTTT. It codes for CASSLVPTSSYNSPLHF.

V gene TRBV5-1 combines with J gene TRBJ1-6; the D is unclear. V dropped 4 bases and J dropped 12 bases, with 17 bases sitting between them. Germline V gene sequence: CDR1 SGHRS, CDR2 YFSETQ. The CDR3 runs 14 residues. The CDR3, as DNA: TGCGCCAGCAGCCAAGGTGGAGGAAATCTACCCCTCCACTTT. As protein: CASSQGGGNLPLHF.

The rearrangement joins TRBV7-8 to TRBJ2-7; tentative D call: TRBD2 (6 bases). The germline V and J ends were trimmed by 0 bases and 6 bases, with 12 bases remaining between them. The CDR3 is made up of 14 amino acids. Germline V gene sequence: CDR1 SGHVS, CDR2 FQNEAQ. CDR3: CASSLAGGSREQYF. CDR3 bases: TGTGCCAGCAGCTTAGCGGGGGGTAGCCGCGAGCAGTACTTC.

The chain employs TRBV12-3 or TRBV12-4 and TRBJ1-2; D is ambiguous. The V end was cut by 3 bases, the J end by 0 bases, with 5 bases between. This CDR3 spans 13 amino acids. In DNA form, the CDR3 reads TGTGCCAGCAGTTTTTCAGCTAACTATGGCTACACCTTC. This encodes CASSFSANYGYTF.

A few counts support this clone. The chain joins TRBV5-1 to TRBJ1-2, with TRBD1 matching over 7 bases. Per the germline V gene, CDR1 is SGHRS and CDR2 is YFSETQ. V trimming: 2 bases; J trimming: 6 bases; junction bases outside the gene matches: 7. This CDR3 has 14 amino acids. In DNA, the CDR3 is TGCGCCAGCAGCTTACCGACAGGGAAGAATGGCTACACCTTC. It codes for CASSLPTGKNGYTF.

J is TRBJ1-1 and V is TRBV7-2; D not resolved. Germline-derived CDR1 and CDR2 are SGHTA and FQGNSA. The CDR3 length is 14 residues. Trimming cost V 5 bases and J 1 base, with 11 bases left between them. CDR3: CASSAHRRNTEAFF. CDR3 DNA: TGTGCCAGCAGCGCGCATCGGAGGAACACTGAAGCTTTCTTT.

V gene TRBV30 combines with J gene TRBJ2-1; 10 bases match TRBD2. The CDR3 contains 14 residues. Trimming at V came to 6 bases and at J to 7 bases, leaving 9 bases not matched to a gene. Germline lookup yields CDR1 GTSNPN and CDR2 SVGIG (reference sequence). Here the CDR3 DNA reads TGTGCCTGTGGACTAGCGGAATATCGGAATGAGCAGTTCTTC. This codes for CACGLAEYRNEQFF.

The chain links TRBV12-5 to TRBJ2-3; TRBD1 might be the D (5 bases). CDR3 length: 21 residues. Germline CDR1 and CDR2: LGHNT and FRNRAP. V lost 1 base and J 0 bases, leaving 26 bases between the germline ends. CDR3 nucleotide sequence: TGTGCTAGTGGTTTGGGGAAGGCGAGTACGTCTGGGAAGGGGAGCACAGATACGCAGTATTTT. Its protein product is CASGLGKASTSGKGSTDTQYF.

This chain uses TRBV7-2 with TRBJ2-7, with 9 nucleotides matching TRBD1. Germline trimming cut 5 bases from V and 5 bases from J; bases unmatched to any gene: 1. The CDR3 loop spans 12 amino acids. The germline gives CDR1 SGHTA, CDR2 FQGNSA. This chain's CDR3 is CASSRTGDEQYF. DNA of the CDR3: TGTGCCAGCAGCAGGACAGGGGACGAGCAGTACTTC.

The chain joins TRBV19 to TRBJ2-1; TRBD2 matches 11 bases. V lost 6 bases to trimming and J lost 4 bases; unmatched junction nucleotides: 5. Germline V gene lookup returns CDR1 LNHDA and CDR2 SQIVND (reference sequence). This CDR3 spans 15 amino acids. CDR3 amino acids: CASRLAGGGYNEQFF. The CDR3 DNA follows: TGTGCCAGTAGGCTAGCGGGGGGCGGGTACAATGAGCAGTTCTTC. Combining the CDR3 with reference TRBV19 and TRBJ2-1 gives the whole variable domain DGGITQSPKYLFRKEGQNVTLSCEQNLNHDAMYWYRQDPGQGLRLIYYSQIVNDFQKGDIAEGYSVSREKKESFPLTVTSAQKNPTAFYLCASRLAGGGYNEQFFGPGTRLTVL.

The CDR3 loop reads CAWTSGGAPETQYF. Written as DNA, the CDR3 is TGTGCCTGGACCAGCGGGGGGGCTCCAGAGACCCAGTACTTC. The gene calls are TRBV30 and TRBJ2-5, with TRBD2 matching over 10 bases. Germline assignment: CDR1 GTSNPN and CDR2 SVGIG (reference sequence). The CDR3 has 14 amino acids. J gave up 4 bases and V 4 bases, and 6 bases lay outside the gene matches.

The gene calls are TRBV5-6 and TRBJ2-6, with D uncertain. V shed 0 bases and J shed 18 bases, with 10 bases lying between them. The CDR3 has 11 residues. Germline V gives CDR1 SGHDT, CDR2 YYEEEE. CDR3 DNA: TGTGCCAGCAGCTTGGGGCAGGCCCAGACTTTC. It yields the protein CASSLGQAQTF.

At least ten counts were recorded for this clone. The V and J genes are TRBV9 and TRBJ2-1, with 7 bases lining up with TRBD1. Trimming cost V 0 bases and J 8 bases; bases outside gene matches: 5. The germline V gene encodes CDR1 SGDLS and CDR2 YYNGEE. CDR3 size: 14 residues. The CDR3 DNA is TGTGCCAGCAGCGTAGCTTACAGGGGCGATGAGCAGTTCTTC. Amino acid sequence: CASSVAYRGDEQFF.

The CDR3 nucleotides are TGTGCCAGCAGTTACGACAGGACAAATCAGCCCCAGCATTTT. This gives the protein CASSYDRTNQPQHF. J is TRBJ1-5 and V is TRBV6-5; TRBD1 might be the D (6 bases). Trimming cost V 2 bases and J 4 bases, with 9 bases left between them. Germline CDR1 reads MNHEY; CDR2 reads SVGAGI. The CDR3 is 14 residues long.